The 26 T cell receptor beta chains below all came from one sample that was sequenced in a study of blood T cells in healthy people across ages. The second PCR ran roughly 6 to 11 cycles with a sample-barcoded 5' primer and J-beta primers. In TCRdb, the 5' RACE reads were re-called with MiXCR into one record per CDR3 protein. Of roughly 800,000 distinct CDR3 sequences listed, 58% are singletons. Source material: blood. These receptor sequences come from a man between 25 and 39 years old in good health.

CDR3 sequence reads: CASSLGLRGQATDTQYF. The CDR3 nucleotides read TGCGCCAGCAGCCTGGGCCTTAGGGGCCAGGCCACAGATACGCAGTATTTT. The J gene is TRBJ2-3, the V gene TRBV5-1; D perhaps matches TRBD1 (5 bases). V was shortened by 4 bases and J by 2 bases, with 20 bases between the two germline ends. The CDR3 contains 17 residues. CDR1 and CDR2 (germline): SGHRS, YFSETQ.

The chain recombines TRBV20-1 with TRBJ2-7; D is possibly TRBD2 (5 bases). In germline, CDR1 is DFQATT, CDR2 SNEGSKA (reference sequence). This CDR3 region has 13 residues. Deletions cut 4 bases from V and 1 base from J, with 11 bases between. Here the CDR3 DNA reads TGCAGTGCTATGGACGGAGGTTCCTACGAGCAGTACTTC. It specifies CSAMDGGSYEQYF.

V is TRBV7-9 and J is TRBJ2-1; 10 nucleotides line up with TRBD2. The CDR3 is 12 residues long. After removal of 5 bases from V and 9 bases from J, the junction contained 1 base not matched to a gene. Germline-derived CDR1 and CDR2 are SEHNR and FQNEAQ (reference sequence). The CDR3 nucleotides read TGTGCCAGCAGCCGGACTAGCGGTGAGCAGTTCTTC. It yields the protein CASSRTSGEQFF.

A few counts support this clonotype. One base away lies a much larger clone, so this may be a sequencing read error. The CDR3: CASSAGFNEQYF. CDR3 DNA: TGTGCCAGCAGCGCAGGGTTCAATGAGCAGTACTTC. The chain links TRBV7-2 to TRBJ2-7; TRBD1 might be the D (5 bases). Deletions cut 5 bases from V and 7 bases from J, with 12 bases between. CDR3 length: 12 amino acids. The germline V gene has CDR1 SGHTA and CDR2 FQGNSA.

This clonotype was counted only a few times. The chain combines TRBV9 with TRBJ2-7, with TRBD2 matching over 9 bases. Germline trimming cut 0 bases from V and 0 bases from J; bases unmatched to any gene: 10. The CDR3 has 18 amino acids. Per germline, CDR1 SGDLS and CDR2 YYNGEE. CDR3 nucleotides: TGTGCCAGCAGCGTAGATGGTAGCGGGAGTCGAAGCTCCTACGAGCAGTACTTC. Protein: CASSVDGSGSRSSYEQYF.

The chain combines TRBV30 with TRBJ1-2, with D perhaps TRBD1 (5 bases). Trimming removed 2 bases at V and 8 bases at J, with 12 bases between. The CDR3 extends over 12 amino acids. Germline CDR1 is GTSNPN and CDR2 is SVGIG (reference sequence). Written as DNA, the CDR3 is TGTGCCTGGAGTCCCACAGGTAGCGGCTACACCTTC. As protein: CAWSPTGSGYTF.

The chain recombines TRBV4-3 with TRBJ2-3, with 8 bases lining up with TRBD2. With V trimmed by 0 bases and J by 6 bases, 14 bases remained unmatched. The CDR3 totals 18 residues. The V gene's germline CDR1 is LGHNA and CDR2 YSLEER. CDR3: CASSQDFGRGEFEDTQYF. The DNA for the CDR3 is TGCGCCAGCAGCCAAGATTTCGGGCGGGGGGAGTTTGAGGATACGCAGTATTTT.

The sample holds a few counts of this clonotype. This sequence joins TRBV5-1 and TRBJ2-1; TRBD2 matches at 8 bases. The length of the CDR3 is 14 residues. The V and J ends lost 4 bases and 4 bases, in that order; junction bases with no gene match: 4. Germline lookup yields CDR1 SGHRS and CDR2 YFSETQ. In DNA, the CDR3 is TGCGCCAGCAGCACTAGCGGAGCTTACAATGAGCAGTTCTTC. It yields the protein CASSTSGAYNEQFF.

The genes are TRBV9 and TRBJ1-2; maybe TRBD1 (5 bases). CDR3 size: 13 residues. The germline CDR1 and CDR2 sequences are SGDLS and YYNGEE. V shed 4 bases and J shed 5 bases, with 12 bases lying between them. CDR3 region: CASSPNRNYGYTF. In DNA, the CDR3 is TGTGCCAGCAGCCCGAACAGGAATTATGGCTACACCTTC. Filled out from reference TRBV9 and TRBJ1-2, the complete variable domain reads DSGVTQTPKHLITATGQRVTLRCSPRSGDLSVYWYQQSLDQGLQFLIQYYNGEERAKGNILERFSAQQFPDLHSELNLSSLELGDSALYFCASSPNRNYGYTFGSGTRLTVV.

This chain links TRBV6-6 with TRBJ2-1; weak D call: TRBD2 (7 bases). This CDR3 is built from 13 residues. Deletions cut 7 bases from V and 8 bases from J, with 15 bases between. The germline CDR1 and CDR2 sequences are MNHNY and SVGAGI (reference sequence). CDR3 sequence: CASNGGGGDEQFF. The CDR3 DNA follows: TGTGCCAGCAACGGAGGGGGGGGCGATGAGCAGTTCTTC.

The chain has TRBV6-5 and TRBJ1-6; D call uncertain. The CDR3 covers 16 residues. Trimming removed 4 bases at V and 0 bases at J, with 10 bases between. CDR1 and CDR2 (germline): MNHEY, SVGAGI. The CDR3 sequence: CASSSNYGSYNSPLHF. The DNA for the CDR3 is TGTGCCAGCAGTTCAAACTATGGCTCCTATAATTCACCCCTCCACTTT.

This clonotype was seen just once. The chain couples TRBV10-3 to TRBJ2-7; weak D call: TRBD1 (6 bases). The better agreement between TRBJ2-5 and the DNA end casts doubt on the J call. Germline V gene sequence: CDR1 ENHRY, CDR2 SYGVKD. The CDR3 spans 14 residues. The CDR3 spells CATRDTTQIETQYF. DNA for the CDR3: TGTGCCACCCGGGACACAACCCAGATTGAGACCCAGTACTTC.

V and J are TRBV6-2 or TRBV6-3 and TRBJ2-1; tentatively, D is TRBD2 (5 bases). The germline V gene has CDR1 MNHEY and CDR2 SVGEGT. The CDR3 is 14 residues long. V dropped 8 bases and J dropped 0 bases, with 11 bases sitting between them. The CDR3 bases are TGTGCCAGCTTTCGGGGATACTCCTACAATGAGCAGTTCTTC. It specifies CASFRGYSYNEQFF.

The genes are TRBV2 and TRBJ1-2; TRBD1 aligns across 10 bases. Germline CDR1 reads SNHLY; CDR2 reads FYNNEI. V lost 8 bases to trimming and J lost 7 bases; unmatched junction nucleotides: 10. CDR3 length: 14 amino acids. The CDR3 nucleotides read TGTGCCAGCTGCGAGGACCGGGACAGGGGTGGCTACACCTTC. Translating gives CASCEDRDRGGYTF.

The chain links TRBV7-9 to TRBJ1-5; TRBD1 agrees at 7 bases. Per germline, CDR1 SEHNR and CDR2 FQNEAQ (reference sequence). This CDR3 has 16 residues. V lost 5 bases, J lost 7 bases, and 14 bases stayed unmatched. CDR3 sequence (DNA): TGTGCCAGCAGCCCGACCGAGACAGGGCGGCCACAGCCCCAGCATTTT. Residues: CASSPTETGRPQPQHF.

The chain couples TRBV9 to TRBJ1-6; no firm D call. Germline assignment: CDR1 SGDLS and CDR2 YYNGEE. CDR3 length: 18 residues. Trimming removed 4 bases at V and 0 bases at J, with 17 bases between. CDR3 sequence reads: CASSPRMGQSSYNSPLHF. The CDR3, as DNA: TGTGCCAGCAGCCCCAGGATGGGCCAGAGCTCCTATAATTCACCCCTCCACTTT.

This chain joins TRBV6-2 or TRBV6-3 and TRBJ2-7, with 9 bases identical to TRBD1. CDR1 is MNHEY, CDR2 SVGEGT, per germline. After removal of 2 bases from V and 3 bases from J, the junction contained 5 bases not matched to a gene. The CDR3 runs 15 residues. The CDR3 loop reads CASSYPRTGVYEQYF. The CDR3, as DNA: TGTGCCAGCAGTTACCCCCGGACAGGGGTCTACGAGCAGTACTTC.

J is TRBJ2-3 and V is TRBV11-2; no clear D. CDR1 is SGHAT and CDR2 is FQNNGV in the germline V gene. The V gene lost 8 bases and the J gene lost 2 bases, with 5 bases spanning the gap. The CDR3 consists of 11 residues. The CDR3 region is CASGFTDTQYF. The CDR3, as DNA: TGTGCCAGCGGATTCACAGATACGCAGTATTTT. The full variable domain, completed using reference TRBV11-2 and TRBJ2-3, is EAGVAQSPRYKIIEKRQSVAFWCNPISGHATLYWYQQILGQGPKLLIQFQNNGVVDDSQLPKDRFSAERLKGVDSTLKIQPAKLEDSAVYLCASGFTDTQYFGPGTRLTVL.

This sequence joins TRBV4-3 and TRBJ2-1; 10 nucleotides align to TRBD2. From germline, CDR1 is LGHNA and CDR2 YSLEER. V was clipped by 0 bases and J by 8 bases; unmatched bases: 7. The CDR3 is 16 residues long. CDR3 bases: TGCGCCAGCAGCCAAGACCTCCGGACTAGCGGCCATGAGCAGTTCTTC. Encoded protein: CASSQDLRTSGHEQFF.

This clonotype was counted between two and nine times. This chain links TRBV9 with TRBJ2-1; 11 positions match TRBD2. The germline V gene has CDR1 SGDLS and CDR2 YYNGEE. This CDR3 has 15 amino acids. V was pared by 0 bases and J by 7 bases, with 3 bases of the junction left unmatched. CDR3 sequence (DNA): TGTGCCAGCAGCGTAGGTAGCGGGAGGGCAAATGAGCAGTTCTTC. It specifies CASSVGSGRANEQFF.

CDR3 sequence (DNA): TGCAGTGCTAGAAGAACAGGGGGGATCCGCGAGCAGTACTTC. Its protein product is CSARRTGGIREQYF. This chain uses TRBV20-1 with TRBJ2-7; 8 bases are shared with TRBD1. The CDR3 is 14 residues long. Germline assignment: CDR1 DFQATT and CDR2 SNEGSKA (reference sequence). The V and J ends lost 2 bases and 6 bases, in that order; junction bases with no gene match: 9.

The CDR3 nucleotides read TGTGCCAGCAGCTTAGGACAGGGCCGGAACTATGGCTACACCTTC. Its protein product is CASSLGQGRNYGYTF. The chain employs TRBV13 and TRBJ1-2, with D perhaps TRBD1 (6 bases). V was pared by 0 bases and J by 2 bases, with 10 bases between. The germline CDR1 and CDR2 sequences are PRHDT and FYEKMQ (reference sequence). The CDR3 extends over 15 amino acids. The full variable domain, its missing parts supplied by reference TRBV13 and TRBJ1-2, is AAGVIQSPRHLIKEKRETATLKCYPIPRHDTVYWYQQGPGQDPQFLISFYEKMQSDKGSIPDRFSAQQFSDYHSELNMSSLELGDSALYFCASSLGQGRNYGYTFGSGTRLTVV.

Concerning this clonotype: This sequence may be a read error, since a much larger clone differs from it by one base. The CDR3 loop is CASTPGLGTQCF. Written as DNA, the CDR3 is TGTGCCAGCACCCCAGGGTTGGGGACCCAGTGCTTC. The chain employs TRBV28 and TRBJ2-5; D is tentatively TRBD1 or TRBD2 (5 bases each). The CDR3 has 12 residues. Germline CDR1 reads MDHEN; CDR2 reads SYDVKM.

V is TRBV27 and J is TRBJ1-2, with D possibly TRBD1 on 5 matching bases. CDR1 MNHEY and CDR2 SMNVEV come from the germline V gene (reference sequence). The V gene lost 2 bases and the J gene lost 4 bases, with 11 bases spanning the gap. This CDR3 has 14 residues. The CDR3 bases are TGTGCCAGCAGTTTAGGGGGGAAATCCTATGGCTACACCTTC. Translated, it gives CASSLGGKSYGYTF.

This clonotype has a handful of counts. V is TRBV29-1 and J is TRBJ2-1; the D is unclear. Looked up from germline, CDR1 is SQVTM and CDR2 is ANQGSEA. This CDR3 is 13 amino acids long. Trimming stripped 5 bases from V and 3 bases from J, with 11 bases between. CDR3 amino acids: CSVLDNDYNEQFF. CDR3 coding DNA: TGCAGCGTTTTGGATAACGACTACAATGAGCAGTTCTTC.

This clonotype has a single count. The V gene is TRBV20-1, the J gene TRBJ1-1, with 10 bases identical to TRBD1. CDR3 length equals 18 residues. Germline loops: CDR1 DFQATT, CDR2 SNEGSKA (reference sequence). The junction had 15 bases not matched to a gene; V was cut back by 0 bases and J by 5 bases. The CDR3 DNA reads TGCAGTGCTAGAGATCCTCCGGGACAGGGGAGTTATTTGACTGAAGCTTTCTTT. Protein: CSARDPPGQGSYLTEAFF.